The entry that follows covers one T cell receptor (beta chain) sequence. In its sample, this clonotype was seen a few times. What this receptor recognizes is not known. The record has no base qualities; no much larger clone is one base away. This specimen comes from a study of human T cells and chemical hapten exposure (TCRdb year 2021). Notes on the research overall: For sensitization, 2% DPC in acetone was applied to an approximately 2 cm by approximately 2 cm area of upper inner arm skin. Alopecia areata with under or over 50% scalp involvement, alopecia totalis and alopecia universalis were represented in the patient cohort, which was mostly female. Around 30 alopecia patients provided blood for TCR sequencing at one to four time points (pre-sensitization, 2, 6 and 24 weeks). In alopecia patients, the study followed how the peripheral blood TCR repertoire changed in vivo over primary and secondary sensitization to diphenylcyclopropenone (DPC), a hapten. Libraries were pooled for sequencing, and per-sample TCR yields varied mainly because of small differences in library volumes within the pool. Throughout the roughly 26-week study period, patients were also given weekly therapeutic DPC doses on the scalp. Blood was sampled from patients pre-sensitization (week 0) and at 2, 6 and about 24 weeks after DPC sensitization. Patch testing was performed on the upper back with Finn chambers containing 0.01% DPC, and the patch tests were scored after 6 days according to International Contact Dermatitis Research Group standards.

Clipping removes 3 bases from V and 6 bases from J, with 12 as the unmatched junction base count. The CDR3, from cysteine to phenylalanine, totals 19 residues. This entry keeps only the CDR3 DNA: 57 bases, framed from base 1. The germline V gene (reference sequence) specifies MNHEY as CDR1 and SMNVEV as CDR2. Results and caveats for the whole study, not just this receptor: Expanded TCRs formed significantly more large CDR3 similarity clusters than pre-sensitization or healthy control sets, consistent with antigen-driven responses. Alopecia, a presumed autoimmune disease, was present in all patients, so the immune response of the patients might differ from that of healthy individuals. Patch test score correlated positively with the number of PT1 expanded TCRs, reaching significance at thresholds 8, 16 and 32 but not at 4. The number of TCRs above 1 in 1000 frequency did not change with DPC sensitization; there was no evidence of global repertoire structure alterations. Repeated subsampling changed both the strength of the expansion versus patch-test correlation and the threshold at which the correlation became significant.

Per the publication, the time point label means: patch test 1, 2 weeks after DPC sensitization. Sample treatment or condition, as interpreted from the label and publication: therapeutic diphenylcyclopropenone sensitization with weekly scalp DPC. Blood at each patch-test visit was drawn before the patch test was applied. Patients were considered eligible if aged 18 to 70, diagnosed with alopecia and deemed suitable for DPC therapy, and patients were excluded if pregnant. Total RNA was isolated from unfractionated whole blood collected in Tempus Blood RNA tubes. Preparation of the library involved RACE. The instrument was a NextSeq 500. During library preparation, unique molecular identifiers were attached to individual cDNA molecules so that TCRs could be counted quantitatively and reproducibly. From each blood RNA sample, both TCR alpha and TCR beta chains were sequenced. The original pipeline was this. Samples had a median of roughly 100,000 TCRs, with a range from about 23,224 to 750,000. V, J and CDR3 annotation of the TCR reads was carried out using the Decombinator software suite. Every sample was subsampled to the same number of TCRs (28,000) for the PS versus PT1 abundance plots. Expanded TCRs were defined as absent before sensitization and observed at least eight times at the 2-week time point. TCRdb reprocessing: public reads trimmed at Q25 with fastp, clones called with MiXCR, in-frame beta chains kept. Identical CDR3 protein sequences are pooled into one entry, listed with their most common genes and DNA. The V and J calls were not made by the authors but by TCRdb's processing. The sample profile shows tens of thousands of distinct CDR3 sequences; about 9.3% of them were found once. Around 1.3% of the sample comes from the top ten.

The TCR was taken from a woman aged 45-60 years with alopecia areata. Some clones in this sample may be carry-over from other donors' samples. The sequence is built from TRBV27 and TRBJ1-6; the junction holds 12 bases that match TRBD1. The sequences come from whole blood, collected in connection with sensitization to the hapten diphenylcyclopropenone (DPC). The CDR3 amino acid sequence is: CASSFEGQGASRGNSPLHF. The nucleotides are TGTGCCAGCAGTTTTGAGGGACAGGGGGCATCAAGGGGTAATTCACCCCTCCACTTT.